The 2 T cell receptor beta chains presented below share a single source sample, sequenced in a study of CD8+CD57+ T cells in acquired aplastic anemia (dated 2018 in TCRdb). Sequencing was carried out with an Illumina HiSeq 2000. TCR beta VDJ combination and CDR3 sequence profiling used genomic DNA as the template. TCRdb applied fastp at Q25 and MiXCR to the public reads, then kept only in-frame beta chains. For every CDR3 protein sequence, its rows merge into one entry that carries the most common genes and DNA. The sample data list 60,000 to 75,000 distinct CDR3 sequences, and about 54% of these were observed just once. 2% to 2.5% of the sample lies in the top ten. Sequenced: sorted CD4+, CD8+, or CD8+CD57+ T cells (not recorded which) from PBMCs. These TCRs come from a human donor in good health, serving as a control.

This clonotype was detected many times. This chain joins TRBV11-3 and TRBJ1-2, with D possibly matching TRBD1 (5 bases). V lost 3 bases, J lost 1 base, and 12 bases lay in between. This CDR3 contains 15 residues. Germline-derived CDR1 and CDR2 are SGHNT and YENEEA. Here the CDR3 reads CASSFSGLSNYGYTF. The CDR3 DNA reads TGTGCCAGCAGCTTTTCAGGGCTCAGTAACTATGGCTACACCTTC.

Relative to its sample, this clonotype is medium-sized. The rearrangement joins TRBV2 to TRBJ2-1; D is unclear. The CDR3 extends over 13 amino acids. CDR1 and CDR2 from the germline V gene are SNHLY and FYNNEI. V dropped 3 bases and J dropped 6 bases, with 9 bases sitting between them. CDR3 nucleotides: TGTGCCAGCAGTGAGCCGAGTGCCAATGAGCAGTTCTTC. As protein: CASSEPSANEQFF.